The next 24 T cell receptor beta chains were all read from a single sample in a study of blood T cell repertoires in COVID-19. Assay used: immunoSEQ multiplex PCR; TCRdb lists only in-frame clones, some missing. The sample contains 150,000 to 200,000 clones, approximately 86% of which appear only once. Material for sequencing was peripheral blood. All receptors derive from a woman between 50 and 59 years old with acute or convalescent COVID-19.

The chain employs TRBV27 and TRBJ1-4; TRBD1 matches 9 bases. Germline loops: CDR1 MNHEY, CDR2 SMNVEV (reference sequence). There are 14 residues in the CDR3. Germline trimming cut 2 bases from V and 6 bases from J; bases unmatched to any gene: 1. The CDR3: CASSLRDRDEKLFF. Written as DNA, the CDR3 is TGTGCCAGCAGTTTACGGGACAGGGATGAAAAACTGTTTTTT.

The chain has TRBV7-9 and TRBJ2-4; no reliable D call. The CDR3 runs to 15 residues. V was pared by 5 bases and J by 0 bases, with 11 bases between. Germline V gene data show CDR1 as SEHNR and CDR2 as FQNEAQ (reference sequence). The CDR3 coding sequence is TGTGCCAGCAGCCCCCGTCAGAAAGCCAAAAACATTCAGTACTTC. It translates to CASSPRQKAKNIQYF.

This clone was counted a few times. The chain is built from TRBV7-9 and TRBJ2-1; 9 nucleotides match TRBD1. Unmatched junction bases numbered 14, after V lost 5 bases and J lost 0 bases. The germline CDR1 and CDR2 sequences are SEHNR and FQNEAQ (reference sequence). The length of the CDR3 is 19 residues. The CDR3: CASSIRDRVLSSSYNEQFF. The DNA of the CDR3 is TGTGCCAGCAGCATCCGGGACAGGGTTCTTTCCAGCTCCTACAATGAGCAGTTCTTC.

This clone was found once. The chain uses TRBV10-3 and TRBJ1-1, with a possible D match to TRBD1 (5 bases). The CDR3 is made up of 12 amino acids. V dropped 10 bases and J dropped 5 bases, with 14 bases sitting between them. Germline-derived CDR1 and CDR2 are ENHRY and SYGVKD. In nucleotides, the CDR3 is TGTGCCACACTCATCCCAGGGACTGAAGCTTTCTTT. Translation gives CATLIPGTEAFF.

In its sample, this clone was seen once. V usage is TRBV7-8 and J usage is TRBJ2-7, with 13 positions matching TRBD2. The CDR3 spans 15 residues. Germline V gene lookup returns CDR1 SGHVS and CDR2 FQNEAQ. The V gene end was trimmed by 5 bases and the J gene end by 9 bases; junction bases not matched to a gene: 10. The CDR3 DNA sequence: TGTGCCAGCAGCCAGACCGGGACTAGCGGGATGGTGCAGTACTTC. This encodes CASSQTGTSGMVQYF.

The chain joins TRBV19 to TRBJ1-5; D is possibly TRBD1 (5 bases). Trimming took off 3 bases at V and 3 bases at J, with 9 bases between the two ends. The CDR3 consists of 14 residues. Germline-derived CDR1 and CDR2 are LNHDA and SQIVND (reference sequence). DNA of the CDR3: TGTGCCAGTAGTATGGCAGGGAACAATCAGCCCCAGCATTTT. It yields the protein CASSMAGNNQPQHF. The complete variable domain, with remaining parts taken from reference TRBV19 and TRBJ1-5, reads DGGITQSPKYLFRKEGQNVTLSCEQNLNHDAMYWYRQDPGQGLRLIYYSQIVNDFQKGDIAEGYSVSREKKESFPLTVTSAQKNPTAFYLCASSMAGNNQPQHFGDGTRLSIL.

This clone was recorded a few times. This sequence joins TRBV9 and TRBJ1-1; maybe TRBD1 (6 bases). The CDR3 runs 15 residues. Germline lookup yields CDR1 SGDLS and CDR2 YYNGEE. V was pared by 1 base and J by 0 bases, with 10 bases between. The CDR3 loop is CASSVIRGMNTEAFF. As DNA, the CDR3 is TGTGCCAGCAGCGTAATCAGGGGAATGAACACTGAAGCTTTCTTT.

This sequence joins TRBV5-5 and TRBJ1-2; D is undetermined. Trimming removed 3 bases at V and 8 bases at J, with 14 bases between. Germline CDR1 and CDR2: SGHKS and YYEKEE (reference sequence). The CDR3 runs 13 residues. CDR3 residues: CASSSPGFRGYTF. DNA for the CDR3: TGTGCCAGCAGCTCGCCAGGATTTCGGGGCTACACCTTC.

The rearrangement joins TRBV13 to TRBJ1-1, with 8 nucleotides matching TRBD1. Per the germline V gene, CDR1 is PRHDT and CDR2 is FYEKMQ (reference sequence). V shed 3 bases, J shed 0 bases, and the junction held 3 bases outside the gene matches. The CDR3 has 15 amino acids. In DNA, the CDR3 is TGTGCCAGCAGCTTGACAGGGGCGATGAACACTGAAGCTTTCTTT. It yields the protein CASSLTGAMNTEAFF.

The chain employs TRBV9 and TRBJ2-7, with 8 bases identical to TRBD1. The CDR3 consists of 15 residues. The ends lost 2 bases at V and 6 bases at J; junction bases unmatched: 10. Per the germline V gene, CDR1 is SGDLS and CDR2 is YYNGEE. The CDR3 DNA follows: TGTGCCAGCAGCGTGACCCCGGACAGGGTCCTCGAGCAGTACTTC. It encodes CASSVTPDRVLEQYF.

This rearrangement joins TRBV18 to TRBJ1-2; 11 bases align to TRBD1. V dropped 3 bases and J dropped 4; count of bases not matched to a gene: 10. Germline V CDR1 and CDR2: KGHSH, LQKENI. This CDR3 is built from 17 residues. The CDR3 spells CASSPQEGTGGIYGYTF. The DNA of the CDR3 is TGTGCCAGCTCACCGCAAGAGGGGACAGGGGGGATCTATGGCTACACCTTC.

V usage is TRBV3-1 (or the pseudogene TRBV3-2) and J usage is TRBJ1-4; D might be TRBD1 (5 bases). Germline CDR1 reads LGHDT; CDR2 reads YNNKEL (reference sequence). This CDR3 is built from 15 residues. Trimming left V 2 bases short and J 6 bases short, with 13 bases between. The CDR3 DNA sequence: TGTGCCAGCAGCCAAAACACAGGCATCCATGAAAAACTGTTTTTT. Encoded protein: CASSQNTGIHEKLFF.

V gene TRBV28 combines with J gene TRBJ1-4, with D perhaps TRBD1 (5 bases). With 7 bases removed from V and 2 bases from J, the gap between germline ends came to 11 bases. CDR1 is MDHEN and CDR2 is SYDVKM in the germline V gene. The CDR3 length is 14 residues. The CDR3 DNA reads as TGTGCCAGCACCTACGGGGGGACTAATGAAAAACTGTTTTTT. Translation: CASTYGGTNEKLFF. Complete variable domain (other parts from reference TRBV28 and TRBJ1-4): DVKVTQSSRYLVKRTGEKVFLECVQDMDHENMFWYRQDPGLGLRLIYFSYDVKMKEKGDIPEGYSVSREKKERFSLILESASTNQTSMYLCASTYGGTNEKLFFGSGTQLSVL.

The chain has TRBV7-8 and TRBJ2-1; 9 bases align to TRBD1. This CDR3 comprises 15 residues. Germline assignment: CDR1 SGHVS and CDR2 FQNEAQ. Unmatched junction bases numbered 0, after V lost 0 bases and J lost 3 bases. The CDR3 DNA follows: TGTGCCAGCAGCTTAGCGGGACAGGGCTACAATGAGCAGTTCTTC. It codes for CASSLAGQGYNEQFF. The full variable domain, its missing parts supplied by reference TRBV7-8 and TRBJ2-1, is GAGVSQSPRYKVAKRGQDVALRCDPISGHVSLFWYQQALGQGPEFLTYFQNEAQLDKSGLPSDRFFAERPEGSVSTLKIQRTQQEDSAVYLCASSLAGQGYNEQFFGPGTRLTVL.

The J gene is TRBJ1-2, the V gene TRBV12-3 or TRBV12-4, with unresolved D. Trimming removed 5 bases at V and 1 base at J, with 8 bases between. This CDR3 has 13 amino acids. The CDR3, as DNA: TGTGCCAGCAGTCTACAGATTAACTATGGCTACACCTTC. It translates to CASSLQINYGYTF.

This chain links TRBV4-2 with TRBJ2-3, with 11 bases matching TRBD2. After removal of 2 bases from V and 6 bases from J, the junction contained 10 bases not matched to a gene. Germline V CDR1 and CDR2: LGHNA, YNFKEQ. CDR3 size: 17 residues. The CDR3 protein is CASSQFPPSGGTDTQYF. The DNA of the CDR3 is TGTGCCAGCAGCCAATTCCCACCTAGCGGGGGGACTGATACGCAGTATTTT.

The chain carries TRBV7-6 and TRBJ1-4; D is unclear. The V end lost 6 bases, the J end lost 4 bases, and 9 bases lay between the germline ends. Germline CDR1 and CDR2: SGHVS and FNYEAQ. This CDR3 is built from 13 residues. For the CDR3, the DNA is TGTGCCAGCAGTGGGCAGCTTAATGAAAAACTGTTTTTT. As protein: CASSGQLNEKLFF.

CDR3 sequence reads: CASSLPPTARNYGYTF. CDR3 DNA sequence: TGTGCCAGCAGCTTGCCACCGACAGCGCGAAACTATGGCTACACCTTC. The J gene is TRBJ1-2, the V gene TRBV7-8; D is perhaps TRBD1 (5 bases). The V end lost 3 bases, the J end lost 2 bases, and 16 bases lay between the germline ends. Germline values: CDR1 SGHVS, CDR2 FQNEAQ. The CDR3 covers 16 residues.

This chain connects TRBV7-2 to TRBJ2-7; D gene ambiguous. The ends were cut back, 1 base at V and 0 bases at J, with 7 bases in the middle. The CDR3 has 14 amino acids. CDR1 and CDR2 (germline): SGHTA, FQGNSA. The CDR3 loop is CASSLVAVSYEQYF. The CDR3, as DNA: TGTGCCAGCAGCTTAGTGGCGGTCTCCTACGAGCAGTACTTC.

In DNA, the CDR3 is TGCGCCAGCAGATCGTCTGCGGTCTCTGGAAACACCATATATTTT. Translating gives CASRSSAVSGNTIYF. The chain combines TRBV5-1 with TRBJ1-3; D gene uncertain. CDR1 SGHRS and CDR2 YFSETQ come from the germline V gene. This CDR3 has 15 residues. V was clipped by 5 bases and J by 0 bases, with 12 bases between them.

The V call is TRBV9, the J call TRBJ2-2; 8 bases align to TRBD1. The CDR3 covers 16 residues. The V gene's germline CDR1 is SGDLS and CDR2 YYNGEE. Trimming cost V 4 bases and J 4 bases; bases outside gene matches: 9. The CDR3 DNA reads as TGTGCCAGCAGCCAGAGGGGGACAGGCGCCACCGGGGAGCTGTTTTTT. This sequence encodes CASSQRGTGATGELFF.

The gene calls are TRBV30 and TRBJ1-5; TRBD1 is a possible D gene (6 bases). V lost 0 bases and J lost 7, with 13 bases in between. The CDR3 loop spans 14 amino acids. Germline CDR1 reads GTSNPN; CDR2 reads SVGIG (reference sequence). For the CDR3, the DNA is TGTGCCTGGAGTGTCATGGGGGCGGTCCAGCCCCAGCATTTT. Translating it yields CAWSVMGAVQPQHF.

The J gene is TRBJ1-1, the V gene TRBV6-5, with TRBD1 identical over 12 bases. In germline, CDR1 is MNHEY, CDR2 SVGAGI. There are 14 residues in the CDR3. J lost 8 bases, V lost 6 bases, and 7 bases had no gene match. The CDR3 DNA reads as TGTGCCAGCAGCGGGACAGGGGGCCGACGAGAAGCTTTCTTT. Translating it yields CASSGTGGRREAFF.

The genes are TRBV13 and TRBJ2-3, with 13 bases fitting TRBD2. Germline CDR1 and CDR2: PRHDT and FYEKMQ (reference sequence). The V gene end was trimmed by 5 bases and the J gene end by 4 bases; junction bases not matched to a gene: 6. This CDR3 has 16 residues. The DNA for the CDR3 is TGTGCCAGCAGCCGGACTAGCGGGAGTCTCGCAGATACGCAGTATTTT. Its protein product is CASSRTSGSLADTQYF.